Listed below are T cell receptor beta chains from one sample, sequenced in a study of CD8+CD57+ T cells in acquired aplastic anemia. One entry per CDR3 protein results from TCRdb running MiXCR on the reads. Of 200,000 to 250,000 distinct CDR3 sequences listed, 34% are singletons. The sequenced sample was sorted CD4+, CD8+, or CD8+CD57+ T cells (not recorded which) from PBMCs. The source of these receptors is a human donor in good health, serving as a control. CDR3s include the opening cysteine and the closing phenylalanine or tryptophan. A D gene is named only where the DNA matches it firmly. Clone size is given for some rows only: seen once, a few or many times, or a class if the clone is expanded.

TRBV11-2,TRBD1,-,TRBJ1-6,TGTGCCAGTAGTCCCGGCCGGGACAGCTATAATTCACCCCTCCACTTT,CASSPGRDSYNSPLHF
TRBV29-1,-,-,TRBJ1-2,TGCAGCGTTGGGGGCAGGGACGGCTACACCTTC,CSVGGRDGYTF
TRBV7-9,-,many,TRBJ1-2,TGTGCCAGCAGCTTCTTTATGTCAAACTATGGCTACACCTTC,CASSFFMSNYGYTF
TRBV2,TRBD1,-,TRBJ1-1,TGTGCCAGCCGGGACAGGGACACTGAAGCTTTCTTT,CASRDRDTEAFF
TRBV7-9,-,many,TRBJ2-1,TGTGCCAGCAGCTTAGGGCGGCAAACCTACAATGAGCAGTTCTTC,CASSLGRQTYNEQFF
TRBV6-1,-,few,TRBJ1-2,TGTGCCAGCAGTGAAGTAGGTCAGCCTTTCTATGGCTACACCTTC,CASSEVGQPFYGYTF
TRBV19,-,-,TRBJ1-2,TGTGCCAGTAGTATAGAGCGGGTTTCTAACTATGGCTACACCTTC,CASSIERVSNYGYTF
TRBV5-1,-,many,TRBJ1-1,TGCGCCAGCAGCACCCTTACAGGGAACACTGAAGCTTTCTTT,CASSTLTGNTEAFF
TRBV20-1,TRBD2,few,TRBJ2-3,TGCAGTGCAACCGGGACTAGCGGGCCTCAGGCCCTTTTAGATACGCAGTATTTT,CSATGTSGPQALLDTQYF
TRBV7-2,TRBD2,many,TRBJ2-3,TGTGCCAGCAGCTGGACTAGCGACAGCACAGATACGCAGTATTTT,CASSWTSDSTDTQYF
TRBV10-3,-,few,TRBJ2-2,TGTGCCAGCAGGGGTAGCCTGAACACCGGGGAGCTGTTTTTT,CASRGSLNTGELFF
TRBV4-1,-,-,TRBJ1-1,TGCGCCAGCAGCCAAGATCTCGGGTTAGGAGCTTTCTTT,CASSQDLGLGAFF
TRBV18,TRBD1,-,TRBJ1-6,TGTGCCAGCTCACCCGGACAGGAGGGGACACCCCTCCACTTT,CASSPGQEGTPLHF
TRBV5-5,TRBD1,many,TRBJ1-2,TGTGCCAGCAGCTTAGGGACAGGGGCCTATGGCTACACCTTC,CASSLGTGAYGYTF
TRBV15,TRBD1,-,TRBJ2-7,TGTGCCACCAGCAGAGGATCGGGACAGGGATACGAGCAGTACTTC,CATSRGSGQGYEQYF
TRBV6-1,-,many,TRBJ1-1,TGTGCCAGCAGGGACCCGGGGAGGCGAGCTTTCTTT,CASRDPGRRAFF
TRBV12-3/TRBV12-4,TRBD1,-,TRBJ1-6,TGTGCCAGCAGCCGGACAGGGAAAAATTCACCCCTCCACTTT,CASSRTGKNSPLHF
TRBV19,TRBD1,many,TRBJ2-2,TGTGCCAGTAGTAAAACAGGGGATTTTCCCGGGGAGCTGTTTTTT,CASSKTGDFPGELFF
TRBV15,TRBD1,-,TRBJ1-2,TGTGCCACCAGCAGAGATCGGCTCGGGGCAGGGGGCGGCTACACCTTC,CATSRDRLGAGGGYTF
TRBV7-9,-,-,TRBJ2-1,TGTGCCAGCAGCTTAGGGCTGCGTGAGCAGTTCTTC,CASSLGLREQFF
TRBV29-1,TRBD1,-,TRBJ1-2,TGCAGCTTGTTGACAGGGGGCGGCTACACCTTC,CSLLTGGGYTF
TRBV6-1,-,-,TRBJ2-2,TGTGCCAGCACACCAAAAACGAACACCGGGGAGCTGTTTTTT,CASTPKTNTGELFF
TRBV19,-,many,TRBJ2-5,TGTGCCAGTACCACCGGGACACATATTGGGGAGACCCAGTACTTC,CASTTGTHIGETQYF
TRBV25-1,TRBD1,many,TRBJ2-1,TGTGCCAGCAGTATTCTCTGGGGACAGGGTTACAATGAGCAGTTCTTC,CASSILWGQGYNEQFF
TRBV30,-,-,TRBJ2-3,TGTGCCTGGAGTGTCTTGGGGGGCGGGACCTTGGCGCAGTATTTT,CAWSVLGGGTLAQYF
TRBV5-5,-,once,TRBJ2-2,TGTGCCAGCAGCAAGACAGACAAAAACACCGGGGAGCTGTTTTTT,CASSKTDKNTGELFF
TRBV7-9,TRBD1,-,TRBJ1-4,TGTGCCAGCAGCTACCGGGGGACAGGGGATGAAAAACTGTTTTTT,CASSYRGTGDEKLFF
TRBV19,TRBD1,-,TRBJ1-1,TGTGCCAGTAGTATGAGGGGACAGGGACAGTGGACTGAAGCTTTCTTT,CASSMRGQGQWTEAFF
TRBV29-1,-,medium-sized,TRBJ2-5,TGCAGCGTTGTTATGGGCTCTAGTCAGCAAGAGACCCAGTACTTC,CSVVMGSSQQETQYF
TRBV7-6,TRBD2,-,TRBJ2-2,TGTGCCAGCAGCTTAGCCCCACTAGCGGGAGGTCTGAACACCGGGGAGCTGTTTTTT,CASSLAPLAGGLNTGELFF
TRBV6-4,TRBD1,few,TRBJ2-7,TGTGCCAGCAGTGACTACCGGGACAGACCTACCTACGAGCAGTGCTTC,CASSDYRDRPTYEQCF
TRBV20-1,-,once,TRBJ2-7,TGCAGTGCTAGAGGGGGCGGAACCTACGAGCAGTACTTC,CSARGGGTYEQYF
TRBV2,TRBD1,-,TRBJ2-7,TGTGCCAGCAAGATAGGACAGGGGGAGGGATACGAGCAGTACTTC,CASKIGQGEGYEQYF
TRBV7-3,TRBD2,many,TRBJ2-3,TGTGCCAGCAGCGCACCGGGGGGGCGCGATACGCAGTATTTT,CASSAPGGRDTQYF
TRBV2,-,-,TRBJ2-7,TGTGCCAGCAAAGGAGGGACCTACGCCTACGAGCAGTACTTC,CASKGGTYAYEQYF
TRBV11-1,TRBD2,-,TRBJ2-3,TGTGCCAGCAGCATCGCCGGGACTAGCGGCACAGATACGCAGTATTTT,CASSIAGTSGTDTQYF
TRBV25-1,-,few,TRBJ2-3,TGTGCCAGCAGTGCGGGAGTTACGGATACGCAGTATTTT,CASSAGVTDTQYF
TRBV4-1,-,-,TRBJ2-7,TGCGCCAGCAGCCAACTCCCCGGAACCTACGAGCAGTACTTC,CASSQLPGTYEQYF
TRBV11-2,TRBD1,-,TRBJ2-7,TGTGCCAGCAGCTTTGTCCAGGGGGTGAGCTCCTACGAGCAGCACTTC,CASSFVQGVSSYEQHF
TRBV18,-,-,TRBJ1-2,TGTGCCAGCTCACCCGAGGGGTTCTATGGCTACACCTTC,CASSPEGFYGYTF
TRBV20-1,-,once,TRBJ2-7,TGCAGTGCTACGGCTAGCGACTACGAGCAGTACTTC,CSATASDYEQYF